Below are 16 T cell receptor beta chains sequenced from a single sample in a study of cytomegalovirus exposure and HLA in healthy donors. Sequenced by immunoSEQ multiplex PCR; TCRdb stores in-frame clones only, minus some. The sample includes 110,000 or so clones, roughly 88% of them seen just once. Sequenced material: PBMCs. The source of these receptors is a young man in good health and CMV-seronegative.

The rearrangement joins TRBV7-9 to TRBJ2-3, with D unclear. Trimming shortened V by 2 bases and J by 2 bases, and 8 bases separated the two germline ends. The CDR3 is 14 residues long. Germline-derived CDR1 and CDR2 are SEHNR and FQNEAQ (reference sequence). The CDR3 DNA reads as TGTGCCAGCAGCTTACTCTATTCCACAGATACGCAGTATTTT. Protein product: CASSLLYSTDTQYF.

This rearrangement joins TRBV6-5 to TRBJ2-1; TRBD2 might be the D (6 bases). The germline CDR1 and CDR2 sequences are MNHEY and SVGAGI. Trimming cost V 6 bases and J 6 bases, with 15 bases left between them. This CDR3 is 14 amino acids long. The CDR3 reads CASRRGLGPNEQFF. As DNA, the CDR3 is TGTGCCAGCAGGCGGGGACTCGGCCCCAATGAGCAGTTCTTC.

V and J are TRBV15 and TRBJ2-7, with a tentative D call TRBD2 (6 bases). Germline V gene data show CDR1 as LNHNV and CDR2 as YYDKDF (reference sequence). This CDR3 contains 11 residues. DNA of the CDR3: TGTCCGCCTCCGGGAGCCTACGAGCAGTACTTC. Translation: CPPPGAYEQYF. The whole variable domain, filled in from reference TRBV15 and TRBJ2-7, reads DAMVIQNPRYQVTQFGKPVTLSCSQTLNHNVMYWYQQKSSQAPKLLFHYYDKDFNNEADTPDNFQSRRPNTSFCFLDIRSPGLGDTAMYLCPPPGAYEQYFGPGTRLTVT.

The chain is built from TRBV2 and TRBJ1-1; 11 nucleotides agree with TRBD1. This CDR3 has 14 residues. Germline values: CDR1 SNHLY, CDR2 FYNNEI. Unmatched junction bases numbered 8, after V lost 5 bases and J lost 9 bases. The DNA for the CDR3 is TGTGCCAGCAGTCCGGGACAGGGGGGTCTAAAAGCTTTCTTT. Its translation: CASSPGQGGLKAFF.

This clone was seen once. J is TRBJ1-2 and V is TRBV28, with 8 bases identical to TRBD1. The CDR3 sequence is 15 residues long. Germline CDR1 MDHEN, CDR2 SYDVKM. Trimming took 4 bases from V and 2 from J; bases not matched to a gene: 6. DNA for the CDR3: TGTGCCAGCAGTTCCCCTGGGACAGGAAACTATGGCTACACCTTC. This translates into CASSSPGTGNYGYTF.

The chain links TRBV4-3 to TRBJ1-2; D is perhaps TRBD1 (6 bases). The ends were cut back, 3 bases at V and 6 bases at J, with 11 bases in the middle. The CDR3 is made up of 13 amino acids. Per the germline V gene, CDR1 is LGHNA and CDR2 is YSLEER. The CDR3 DNA sequence: TGCGCCAGCAGCCAGTGGGGGCGGGATGGCTACACCTTC. Its translation: CASSQWGRDGYTF.

The J gene is TRBJ1-4, the V gene TRBV25-1; D not resolved. The CDR3 consists of 13 residues. The V gene's germline CDR1 is MGHDK and CDR2 SYGVNS. Trimming left V 4 bases short and J 3 bases short, with 6 bases between. The CDR3 loop reads CASSGEANEKLFF. The CDR3 nucleotides read TGTGCCAGCAGTGGGGAGGCTAATGAAAAACTGTTTTTT.

As DNA, the CDR3 is TGTGCCAGCAGCGTAGGGGGCTCGCGGACTGAAGCTTTCTTT. Amino acids: CASSVGGSRTEAFF. The V call is TRBV9, the J call TRBJ1-1, with TRBD1 as a possible D gene (5 bases). The V end was cut by 0 bases, the J end by 5 bases, with 11 bases between. This CDR3 contains 14 residues. CDR1 is SGDLS, CDR2 YYNGEE, per germline.

This chain connects TRBV7-9 to TRBJ1-5, with 8 bases matching TRBD1. J was trimmed by 5 bases and V by 6 bases; bases with no gene match: 6. The CDR3 runs to 14 residues. Germline-derived CDR1 and CDR2 are SEHNR and FQNEAQ (reference sequence). The CDR3, as DNA: TGTGCCAGCAGTCTCGGACAGGGACATCAGCCCCAGCATTTT. Protein product: CASSLGQGHQPQHF.

The CDR3 DNA reads TGTGCCACTAGCGGGGTTGAGCAGTTCTTC. It encodes CATSGVEQFF. The chain has TRBV5-4 and TRBJ2-1; 9 bases fit TRBD2. In germline, CDR1 is SGHNT, CDR2 YYREEE (reference sequence). CDR3 length: 10 residues. V trimming: 9 bases; J trimming: 9 bases; junction bases outside the gene matches: 1.

This clone was seen only a few times. V is TRBV5-8 and J is TRBJ2-1; D might be TRBD1 (5 bases). Trimming shortened V by 0 bases and J by 0 bases, and 7 bases separated the two germline ends. CDR1 and CDR2 from the germline V gene are SGHTS and YDEGEE. The CDR3 contains 15 residues. Here the CDR3 reads CASSLGQSSYNEQFF. For the CDR3, the DNA is TGTGCCAGCAGCTTGGGACAGAGCTCCTACAATGAGCAGTTCTTC.

This chain uses TRBV5-1 with TRBJ1-6; D gene unclear. V lost 4 bases to trimming and J lost 7 bases, with 15 bases between them. This CDR3 is 15 amino acids long. Germline V gene lookup returns CDR1 SGHRS and CDR2 YFSETQ. The CDR3 protein is CASSLLTEQNSPLHF. The CDR3 coding sequence is TGCGCCAGCAGCCTATTGACGGAGCAAAATTCACCCCTCCACTTT.

The count of this clone is one. The same CDR3 arises from other DNA sequences in this sample as well. The rearrangement uses TRBV11-2 and TRBJ2-2; D perhaps matches TRBD2 (6 bases). Germline-derived CDR1 and CDR2 are SGHAT and FQNNGV. The CDR3 runs to 14 residues. V was pared by 4 bases and J by 5 bases, with 11 bases between. Here the CDR3 DNA reads TGTGCCAGCAGCTCTGGAGGGAGGACCGGGGAGCTGTTTTTT. Its translation: CASSSGGRTGELFF.

V and J are TRBV7-9 and TRBJ2-1; D gene ambiguous. This CDR3 contains 12 residues. V lost 1 base, J lost 10 bases, and 8 bases lay in between. Germline V gene sequence: CDR1 SEHNR, CDR2 FQNEAQ (reference sequence). CDR3 residues: CASSLESREQFF. CDR3 nucleotide sequence: TGTGCCAGCAGCTTAGAATCTCGGGAGCAGTTCTTC.

The chain joins TRBV18 to TRBJ2-7; D gene uncertain. Germline V gene sequence: CDR1 KGHSH, CDR2 LQKENI. The CDR3 extends over 15 amino acids. The V end was cut by 2 bases, the J end by 1 base, with 12 bases between. CDR3: CASSPGAARSYEQYF. DNA for the CDR3: TGTGCCAGCTCACCAGGCGCGGCTAGGTCCTACGAGCAGTACTTC.

The chain couples TRBV19 to TRBJ1-3; tentatively, D is TRBD1 (5 bases). Germline loops: CDR1 LNHDA, CDR2 SQIVND (reference sequence). V lost 8 bases and J lost 2, with 10 bases in between. There are 13 residues in the CDR3. CDR3 amino acids: CASAGNPGNTIYF. The DNA of the CDR3 is TGTGCCAGTGCAGGGAATCCTGGAAACACCATATATTTT.